This TCR beta chain was sequenced for a study of cytomegalovirus exposure and HLA in healthy donors (dated by TCRdb to the late 2010s). As for the study more broadly: According to an earlier analysis of a few hundred of the donors, roughly 180 million T cells yielded over 90 million unique TCR beta sequences and 250 to 350 Gb of sequence data. Approximately 300 gigabases of sequencing data and approximately 91 million unique TCR sequences made up an early release that covered 500 to 650 HLA-typed donors. Of the 300 to 450 genotyped donors, about 80% fell in the genetic ancestry cluster associated with self-reported Caucasian donors. The study aimed to test whether signatures of past pathogen exposure could be identified by cataloging public T cell receptors. The study profiled the T cell repertoires of under 700 subjects by immunosequencing and related them to cytomegalovirus serostatus. A separate validation cohort of roughly 130 different subjects was used in addition to the approximately 700-subject first cohort. To predict cytomegalovirus infection status, the study combined high-throughput TCR immunosequencing, statistical association of individual TCRs with disease status, and machine learning. In a later analysis, previously published TCR beta repertoires from hundreds of donors were re-analyzed and high-resolution HLA genotyping was added so that TCR occurrence patterns could be studied. The later analysis used no new phenotypic data to find candidate immune exposures, relying instead on TCR beta sequences and their occurrence across donors. To decide whether each TCR beta V gene segment behaved as functional or pseudogenic, an earlier analysis of approximately 600 of the donors relied on high-throughput TCR beta sequencing. Donor age, sex, ethnicity and CMV serostatus were collected together with the repertoire data. Genome-wide SNP genotypes for about 60% of the 666 donors were used in a later genetic analysis, which treated that subset as a discovery cohort. Every repertoire in the discovery cohort had been generated on one and the same sequencing platform. HLA typing covered class I and class II loci at four-digit resolution. The number of donors typed differed by locus, with roughly 620-630 for A, B, C, DRB1 and DQB1, around 520 for DQA1, about 610 for DPA1, and 450 to 480 for DPB1. Four to six DR-DQ haplotypes were handled as single units for association and clustering, since linkage in the cohort was strong. Among about 370 genotyped donors of the cohort, an average of around 240,000 unique TCR beta nucleotide sequences was sequenced per donor, of which approximately 18% were non-productive.

Comments on this clone: Its recognized antigen is unknown. One base away there is no much larger clone; base qualities are not given.

The library was prepared using the immunoSEQ multiplex PCR assay. The multiplex PCR relied on a mix of 60 forward primers for TCR Vbeta segments and 13 reverse primers for TCR Jbeta segments. Amplification of the CDR3 region of rearranged TCR beta genes was performed with a multiplex PCR assay on genomic DNA. The amplified TCR beta libraries were sequenced on the Illumina HiSeq System as 87-base-pair reads. Concerning the study's data processing: A later analysis tallied around 82 million unique TCR beta chains across the 666 repertoires, and some 10 million of those chains were shared by two or more donors. A nearest-neighbor algorithm error-corrected the raw reads and collapsed the reads into unique sequences, merging closely related sequences to remove PCR and sequencing errors. To assign V, D and J gene segments, CDR3 sequences were aligned to IMGT reference sequences. For a sequence to be retained, a match of at least six nucleotides to both a V gene segment and a J gene segment was required. A rearrangement was called productive if the CDR3 had no stop codons and remained in frame with V and J, and every other rearrangement was called non-productive. CDR3 was defined by IMGT convention, running from the second conserved V-encoded cysteine to the conserved J-encoded phenylalanine. The earlier analysis of 587 of the donors excluded any sequence lacking an unambiguous match to a single V gene segment. In an earlier analysis of approximately 590 of the donors, V segments were called functional above 56.7% productive rearrangements and were called segregating when the between-donor standard deviation exceeded 5%. A statistical classification framework was built to diagnose cytomegalovirus status from the catalog of TCR beta chain sequences. A later analysis assigned V and J genes by comparing TCR nucleotide sequences with IMGT/GENE-DB human TR gene sequences. In a later analysis, CDR3 sequences and most-parsimonious VDJ recombination scenarios were assigned using the TCRdist pipeline. In a later analysis, each TCR beta chain was defined by its CDR3 amino acid sequence together with its V-gene family, and reads without a unique V-gene family were excluded. To address suspected cross-contamination and a sequencing artifact, a later analysis removed around 590 highly shared, low-generation-probability nucleotide sequences. In a later analysis, a clonal expansion index was calculated for each public chain from normalized within-repertoire ranks of inferred template counts. A later analysis computed generation probabilities with a VDJ recombination model fitted to out-of-frame rearrangements, and checked the results against IGoR. Hypergeometric tests were used in a later analysis to score TCR-TCR, TCR-HLA and TCR-CMV co-occurrence, with a repertoire-size bias correction applied to the TCR pairs. To estimate false discovery rates, a later analysis permuted the HLA or CMV assignments 20 times. In a later analysis, co-occurring TCRs were grouped with DBSCAN, and TCRdist sequence similarity was added when clustering was performed within HLA-allele-positive subsets. Repertoires with fewer than 30,000 or more than 120,000 public chains, plus five repertoires with anomalous nucleotide sharing, were excluded from co-occurrence clustering. TCRdb took over this immuneACCESS table, retaining in-frame rearrangements with V and J assigned. Such tables are incomplete; in checked studies, under half of the missing clones stem from an unresolved V gene, and the remainder is unexplained. V and J calls and clone size are those listed in that table; D and trimming were worked out from the DNA. Here the sample has around 170,000 clones; 70% to 80% occur a single time. 2% to 2.5% of the sample goes to the ten largest clones.

General findings and caveats noted by the study authors: In this cohort, only TCR beta chains were sequenced, and detectable features were limited by the absence of alpha or paired-chain data. In a later analysis, several top co-occurrence clusters were reported to appear linked to parvovirus B19, influenza, CMV and Epstein-Barr virus. The authors suggested that the approach could potentially be generalized to other disease states and immunological phenotypes. An earlier analysis of around 540 of the donors showed that most TCR beta V segments appeared in productive rearrangements either about 90% or about 30% of the time, which broadly matched IMGT annotations. A later analysis found that HLA-associated TCR beta chains were more clonally expanded and had lower generation probabilities than equally common non-associated chains. A later analysis found that most CMV-associated TCR beta chains appeared HLA-restricted, with HLA associations seemingly driven largely by CMV exposure. In a later analysis, the rate of TCR association differed among HLA loci, with DRB1 alleles having the most associated TCRs and HLA-C alleles having the fewest. Because some donors lacked HLA typing at each locus, the association tests relied only on the typed subset. Linkage disequilibrium might explain the correlated functional status among segregating V segments, but an unknown experimental factor could not be excluded. Because counts were too low, 15 to 20 rarely observed V segments, including chromosome 9 orphons, were excluded from the earlier analysis of under 650 of the donors. A total of around 150 TCR beta chains were listed by the study as associated with cytomegalovirus. The only immune exposure information available for the cohort was CMV serostatus. The presence/absence analyses assumed that sequencing depth was roughly uniform across donors, and that assumption may not be true. A group of highly shared sequence variants was considered likely to be a technical artifact of the sequencing pipeline. A further reported finding was that TCR beta sequences accurately predicted the HLA-A and HLA-B alleles for most subjects in the first cohort. In a later genetic analysis, fewer N-insertions in productive TCRs were reported among donors in an Asian-associated ancestry cluster than the roughly 700-donor mean. While some public TCRs were present in many individuals, most TCR sequences turned up only very rarely across donors. A few of the identified cytomegalovirus-associated TCR beta chains were confirmed in vitro to be specific for cytomegalovirus antigens. A later genetic analysis associated a missense DCLRE1C variant with V-gene and J-gene trimming of TCR beta chains, and an independent cohort replicated the association. Strong co-occurrence of HLA alleles, especially DR and DQ, made assigning TCR associations to individual alleles difficult. The classifier was reported to diagnose cytomegalovirus status with high specificity and sensitivity in both the original and validation cohorts. A later analysis associated 17,000 or so TCR beta sequences with specific HLA alleles at a false discovery rate of 0.05.

In total, 630 or so healthy bone marrow donors made up the cohort. At the time of sampling, every cohort member was nominally healthy, though immune exposures that went unrecorded were likely present. The donor was CMV seronegative and was included in the group of about 400 seronegative cohort members. Every donor gave a peripheral blood sample, and the peripheral blood mononuclear cells from that sample were used for TCR beta sequencing. Genomic DNA extraction from the blood cell samples was performed with the Qiagen DNeasy Blood Extraction Kit. The receptor was derived from a man in his sixties in good health and CMV-seronegative. The sample was PBMCs.

The bases read TGTGCCATCAGGGGACAGGGTGAGAATCAGCCCCAGCATTTT. Translated, it gives CAIRGQGENQPQHF. The chain employs TRBV10-3 and TRBJ1-5, with 9 middle bases fitting TRBD1. V is cut back by 6 bases and J by 4 bases, with 4 bases in the junction unmatched. Spanning cysteine to phenylalanine, the CDR3 consists of 14 amino acids. The CDR3 DNA has 42 bases and is translated from base 1. The germline V gene gives CDR1 as ENHRY and CDR2 as SYGVKD.